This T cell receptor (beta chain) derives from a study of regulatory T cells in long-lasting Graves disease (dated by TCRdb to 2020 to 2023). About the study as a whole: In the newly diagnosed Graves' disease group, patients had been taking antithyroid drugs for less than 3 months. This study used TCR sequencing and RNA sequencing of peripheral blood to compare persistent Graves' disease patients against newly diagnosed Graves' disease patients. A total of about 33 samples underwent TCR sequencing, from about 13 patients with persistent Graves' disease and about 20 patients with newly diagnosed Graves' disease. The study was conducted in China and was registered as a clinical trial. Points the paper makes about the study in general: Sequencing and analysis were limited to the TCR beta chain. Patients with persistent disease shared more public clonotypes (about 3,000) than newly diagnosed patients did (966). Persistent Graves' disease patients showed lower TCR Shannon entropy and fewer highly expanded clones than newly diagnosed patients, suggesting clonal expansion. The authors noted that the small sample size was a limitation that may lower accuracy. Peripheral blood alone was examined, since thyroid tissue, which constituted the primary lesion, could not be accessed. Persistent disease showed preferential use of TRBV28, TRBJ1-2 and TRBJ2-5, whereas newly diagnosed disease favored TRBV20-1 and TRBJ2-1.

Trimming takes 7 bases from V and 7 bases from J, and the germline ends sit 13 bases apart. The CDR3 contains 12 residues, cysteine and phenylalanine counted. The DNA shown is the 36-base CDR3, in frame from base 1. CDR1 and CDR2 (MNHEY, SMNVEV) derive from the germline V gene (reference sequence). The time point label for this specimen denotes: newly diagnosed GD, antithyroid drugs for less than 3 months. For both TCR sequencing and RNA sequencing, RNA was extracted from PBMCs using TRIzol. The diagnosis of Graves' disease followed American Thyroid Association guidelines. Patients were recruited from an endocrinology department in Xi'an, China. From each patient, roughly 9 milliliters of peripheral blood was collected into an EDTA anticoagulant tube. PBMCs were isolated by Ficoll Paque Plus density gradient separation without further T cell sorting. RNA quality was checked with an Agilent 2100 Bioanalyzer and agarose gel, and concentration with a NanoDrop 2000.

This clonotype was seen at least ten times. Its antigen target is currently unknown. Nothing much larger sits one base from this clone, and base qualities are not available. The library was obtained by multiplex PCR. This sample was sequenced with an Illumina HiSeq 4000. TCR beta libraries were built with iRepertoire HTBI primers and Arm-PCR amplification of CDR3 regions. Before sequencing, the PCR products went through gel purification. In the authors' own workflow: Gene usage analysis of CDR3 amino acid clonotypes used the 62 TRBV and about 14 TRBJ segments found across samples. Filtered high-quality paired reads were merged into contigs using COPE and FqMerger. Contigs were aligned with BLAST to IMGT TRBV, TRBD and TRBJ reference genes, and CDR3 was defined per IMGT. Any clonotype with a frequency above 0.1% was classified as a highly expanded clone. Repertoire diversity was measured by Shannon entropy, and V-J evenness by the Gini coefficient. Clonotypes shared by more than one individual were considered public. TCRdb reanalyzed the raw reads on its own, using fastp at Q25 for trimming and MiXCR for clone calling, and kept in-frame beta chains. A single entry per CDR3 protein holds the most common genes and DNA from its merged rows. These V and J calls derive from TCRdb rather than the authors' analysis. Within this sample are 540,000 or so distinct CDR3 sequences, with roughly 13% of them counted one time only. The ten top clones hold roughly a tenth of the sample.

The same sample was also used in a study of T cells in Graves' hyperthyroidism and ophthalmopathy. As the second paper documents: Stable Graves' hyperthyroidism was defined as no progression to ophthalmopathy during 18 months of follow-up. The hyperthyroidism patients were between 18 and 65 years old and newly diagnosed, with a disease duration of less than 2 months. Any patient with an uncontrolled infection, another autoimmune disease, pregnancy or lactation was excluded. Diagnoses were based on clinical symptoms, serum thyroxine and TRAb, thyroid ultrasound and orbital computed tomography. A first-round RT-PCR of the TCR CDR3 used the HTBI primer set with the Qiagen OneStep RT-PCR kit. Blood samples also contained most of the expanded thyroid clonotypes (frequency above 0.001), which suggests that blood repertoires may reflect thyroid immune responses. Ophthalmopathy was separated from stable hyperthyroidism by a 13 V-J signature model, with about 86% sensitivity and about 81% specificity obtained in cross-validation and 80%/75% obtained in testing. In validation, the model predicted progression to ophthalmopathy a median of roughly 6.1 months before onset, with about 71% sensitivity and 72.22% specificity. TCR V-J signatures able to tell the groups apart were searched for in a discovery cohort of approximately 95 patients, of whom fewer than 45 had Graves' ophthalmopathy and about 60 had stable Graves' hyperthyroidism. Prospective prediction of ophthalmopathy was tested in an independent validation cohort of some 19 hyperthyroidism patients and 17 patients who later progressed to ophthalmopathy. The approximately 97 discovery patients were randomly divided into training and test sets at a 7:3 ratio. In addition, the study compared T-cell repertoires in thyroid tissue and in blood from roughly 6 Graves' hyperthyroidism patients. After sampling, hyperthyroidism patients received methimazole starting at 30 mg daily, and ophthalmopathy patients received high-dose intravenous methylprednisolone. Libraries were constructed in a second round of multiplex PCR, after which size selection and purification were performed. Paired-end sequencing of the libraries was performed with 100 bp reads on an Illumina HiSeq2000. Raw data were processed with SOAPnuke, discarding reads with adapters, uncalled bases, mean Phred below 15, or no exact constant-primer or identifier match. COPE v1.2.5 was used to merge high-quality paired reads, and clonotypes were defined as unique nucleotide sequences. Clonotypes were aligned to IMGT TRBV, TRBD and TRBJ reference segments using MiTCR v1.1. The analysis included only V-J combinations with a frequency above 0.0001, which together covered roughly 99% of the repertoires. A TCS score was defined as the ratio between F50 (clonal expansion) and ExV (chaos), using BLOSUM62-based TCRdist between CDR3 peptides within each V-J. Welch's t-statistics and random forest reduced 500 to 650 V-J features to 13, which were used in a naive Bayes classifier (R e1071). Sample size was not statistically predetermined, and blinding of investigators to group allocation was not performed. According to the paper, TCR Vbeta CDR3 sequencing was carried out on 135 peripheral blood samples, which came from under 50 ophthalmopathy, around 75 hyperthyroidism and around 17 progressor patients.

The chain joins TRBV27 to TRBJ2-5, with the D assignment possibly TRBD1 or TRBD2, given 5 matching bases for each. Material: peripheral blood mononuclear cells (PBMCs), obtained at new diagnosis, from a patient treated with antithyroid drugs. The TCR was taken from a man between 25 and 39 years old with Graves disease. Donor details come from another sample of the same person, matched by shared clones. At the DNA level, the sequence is TGTGCCAGCAAGGGGAGTGGGGTGACCCAGTACTTC. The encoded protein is CASKGSGVTQYF.